This entry is about one T cell receptor beta chain. This sample is drawn from a study of blood T cell repertoires in COVID-19. This CDR3 is built from 14 residues. CDR1 is DFQATT, CDR2 SNEGSKA, per germline (reference sequence). V shed 3 bases, J shed 3 bases, and the junction held 4 bases outside the gene matches. Seattle's enrolled individuals joined amid active infection and were then monitored longitudinally. The data were produced by immunoSEQ multiplex PCR, yet TCRdb's version contains in-frame clones alone and is incomplete. This sample carries a few hundred thousand clones, about 90% of them seen once, and the ten largest clones take roughly 0.78%.

The sample was peripheral blood. The sequence came from a man younger than 35 with COVID-19, enrolled during active disease. The chain combines TRBV20-1 with TRBJ2-5; 10 positions agree with TRBD1. The CDR3 region is CSASRDRGKETQYF. The CDR3 DNA reads as TGCAGTGCTAGTCGGGACAGGGGAAAAGAGACCCAGTACTTC.